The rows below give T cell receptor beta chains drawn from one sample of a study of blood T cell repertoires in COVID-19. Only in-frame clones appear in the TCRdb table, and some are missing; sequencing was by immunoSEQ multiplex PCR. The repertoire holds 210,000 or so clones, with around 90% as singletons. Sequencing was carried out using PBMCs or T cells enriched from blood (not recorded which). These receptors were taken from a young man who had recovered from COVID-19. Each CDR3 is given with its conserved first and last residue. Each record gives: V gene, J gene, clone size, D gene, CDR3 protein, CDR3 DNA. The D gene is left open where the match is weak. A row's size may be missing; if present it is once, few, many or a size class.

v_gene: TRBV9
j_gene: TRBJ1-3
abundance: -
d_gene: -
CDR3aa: CASTPTVTGNTIYF
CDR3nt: TGTGCCAGCACGCCCACAGTGACTGGAAACACCATATATTTT

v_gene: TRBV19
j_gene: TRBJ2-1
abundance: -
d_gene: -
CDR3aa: CASSPSPRNEQFF
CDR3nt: TGTGCCAGTAGTCCTAGCCCTCGGAATGAGCAGTTCTTC

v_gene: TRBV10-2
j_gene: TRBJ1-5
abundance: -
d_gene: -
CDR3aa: CASSDGANQPQHF
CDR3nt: TGCGCCAGCAGTGATGGGGCTAATCAGCCCCAGCATTTT

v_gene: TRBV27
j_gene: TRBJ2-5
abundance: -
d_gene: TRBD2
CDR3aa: CASSPGTSIQETQYF
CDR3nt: TGTGCCAGCAGCCCCGGGACTAGCATCCAAGAGACCCAGTACTTC

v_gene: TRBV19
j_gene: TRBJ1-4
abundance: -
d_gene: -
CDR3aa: CASSPAGEKLFF
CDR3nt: TGTGCCAGTAGCCCCGCAGGTGAAAAACTGTTTTTT

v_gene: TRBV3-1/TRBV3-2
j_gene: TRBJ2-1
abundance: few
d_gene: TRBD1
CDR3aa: CASSQVLGQGPHEQFF
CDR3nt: TGTGCCAGCAGCCAAGTTCTAGGACAGGGACCCCATGAGCAGTTCTTC

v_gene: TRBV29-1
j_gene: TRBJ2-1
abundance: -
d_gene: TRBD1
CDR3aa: CSVIQQGARNEQFF
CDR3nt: TGCAGCGTTATCCAACAGGGGGCGAGGAATGAGCAGTTCTTC

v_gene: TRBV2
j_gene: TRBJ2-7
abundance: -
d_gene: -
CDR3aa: CASSESEVYEQYF
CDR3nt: TGTGCCAGCAGCGAGAGTGAAGTCTACGAGCAGTACTTC

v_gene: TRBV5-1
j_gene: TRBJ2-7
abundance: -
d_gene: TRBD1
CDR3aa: CASSLRPTGGNSGGSSYEQYF
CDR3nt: TGCGCCAGCAGCTTGCGACCAACAGGGGGCAATAGCGGAGGGAGCTCCTACGAGCAGTACTTC

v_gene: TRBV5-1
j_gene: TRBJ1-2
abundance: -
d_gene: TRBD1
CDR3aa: CASSLEGTVLYGYTF
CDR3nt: TGCGCCAGCAGCTTGGAAGGGACAGTTCTGTATGGCTACACCTTC

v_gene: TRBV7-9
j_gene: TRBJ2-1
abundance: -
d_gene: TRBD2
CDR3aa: CASREAGGGLREQFF
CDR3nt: TGTGCCAGCAGGGAAGCGGGAGGGGGGCTTCGTGAGCAGTTCTTC

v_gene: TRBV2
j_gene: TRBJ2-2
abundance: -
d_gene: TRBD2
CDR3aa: CASSVSGAGVTGELFF
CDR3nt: TGTGCCAGCAGTGTAAGCGGAGCGGGGGTTACCGGGGAGCTGTTTTTT

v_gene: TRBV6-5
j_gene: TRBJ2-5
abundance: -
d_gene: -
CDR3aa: CASSYGRQETQYF
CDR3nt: TGTGCCAGCAGTTATGGCAGGCAAGAGACCCAGTACTTC

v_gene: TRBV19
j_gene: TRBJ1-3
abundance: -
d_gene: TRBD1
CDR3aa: CASSDEGGAGGNTIYF
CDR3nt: TGTGCCAGTAGTGATGAAGGGGGCGCGGGTGGAAACACCATATATTTT

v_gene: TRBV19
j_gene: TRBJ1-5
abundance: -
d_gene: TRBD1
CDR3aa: CASSPKPSQGYSNQPQHF
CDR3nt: TGTGCCAGTAGCCCCAAACCTTCACAGGGGTACAGCAATCAGCCCCAGCATTTT

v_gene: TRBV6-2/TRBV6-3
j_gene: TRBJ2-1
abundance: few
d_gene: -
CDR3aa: CASSSPTPGGREQFF
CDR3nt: TGTGCCAGCAGTTCCCCAACCCCCGGGGGACGTGAGCAGTTCTTC

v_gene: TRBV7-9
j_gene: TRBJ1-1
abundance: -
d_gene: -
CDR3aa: CASSLAAGNTEAFF
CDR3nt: TGTGCCAGCAGCTTAGCGGCAGGGAACACTGAAGCTTTCTTT

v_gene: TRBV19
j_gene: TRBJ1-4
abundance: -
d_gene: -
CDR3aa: CASSPGALRNEKLFF
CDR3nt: TGTGCCAGTAGTCCTGGGGCCCTCCGTAATGAAAAACTGTTTTTT

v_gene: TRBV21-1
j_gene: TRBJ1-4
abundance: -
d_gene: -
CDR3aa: CASSKGAGKQTNEKLFF
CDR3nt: TGTGCCAGCAGCAAAGGTGCAGGGAAGCAGACTAATGAAAAACTGTTTTTT

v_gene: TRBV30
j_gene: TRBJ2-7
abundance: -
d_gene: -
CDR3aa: CAWASRGEQYF
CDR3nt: TGTGCCTGGGCCTCCCGAGGCGAGCAGTACTTC